Each of the 21 T cell receptor beta chains below was sequenced from the same sample in a study of shared clonotypes between healthy human individuals. Sequencing was performed with immunoSEQ multiplex PCR; in TCRdb, only in-frame clones are kept and a portion is missing. The sample consists of 500,000 to 650,000 clones, around 80% of them appearing once. Sequencing input: PBMCs. The source of these receptors is a woman in her 40s in good health. Some clones in this sample may be carry-over from other donors' samples.

The chain carries TRBV5-6 and TRBJ2-1; 12 positions match TRBD2. The germline V gene encodes CDR1 SGHDT and CDR2 YYEEEE. CDR3 length: 16 residues. Trimming took 0 bases from V and 10 from J; bases not matched to a gene: 8. CDR3 protein: CASSLGPSGRAEEQFF. CDR3 coding DNA: TGTGCCAGCAGCTTGGGCCCTAGCGGGAGGGCCGAAGAGCAGTTCTTC. Variable domain in full (rest from reference TRBV5-6 and TRBJ2-1): DAGVTQSPTHLIKTRGQQVTLRCSPKSGHDTVSWYQQALGQGPQFIFQYYEEEERQRGNFPDRFSGHQFPNYSSELNVNALLLGDSALYLCASSLGPSGRAEEQFFGPGTRLTVL.

V is TRBV5-1 and J is TRBJ2-4; D is undetermined. Trimming removed 0 bases at V and 8 bases at J, with 12 bases between. The CDR3 length is 14 residues. The germline V gene encodes CDR1 SGHRS and CDR2 YFSETQ. CDR3 sequence: CASSLADSQHIQYF. CDR3 sequence (DNA): TGCGCCAGCAGCTTGGCCGATAGTCAGCACATTCAGTACTTC.

J is TRBJ2-7 and V is TRBV2; no reliable D call. Trimming stripped 7 bases from V and 7 bases from J, with 17 bases between. This CDR3 comprises 13 residues. Germline CDR1 is SNHLY and CDR2 is FYNNEI. The DNA for the CDR3 is TGTGCCAGCACAAGGACCGACTTACGGGAGCAGTACTTC. Encoded protein: CASTRTDLREQYF.

The chain combines TRBV15 with TRBJ2-5; D is possibly TRBD2 (5 bases). Germline loops: CDR1 LNHNV, CDR2 YYDKDF (reference sequence). This CDR3 is 14 amino acids long. V dropped 1 base and J dropped 4 bases, with 10 bases sitting between them. In DNA, the CDR3 is TGTGCCACCAGCAGAGGGGGAGTTCTAGAGACCCAGTACTTC. It is translated as CATSRGGVLETQYF.

This rearrangement joins TRBV5-4 to TRBJ2-2, with 15 positions matching TRBD2. Trimming cost V 5 bases and J 7 bases; bases outside gene matches: 18. The germline V gene has CDR1 SGHNT and CDR2 YYREEE (reference sequence). CDR3 length: 20 residues. CDR3 region: CASSMGGTSGRPGGNGELFF. CDR3 coding DNA: TGTGCCAGCAGTATGGGGGGGACTAGCGGGAGGCCAGGTGGAAACGGGGAGCTGTTTTTT.

This clone was detected only a few times. V usage is TRBV5-1 and J usage is TRBJ2-7; D is undetermined. Trimming took off 0 bases at V and 3 bases at J, with 10 bases between the two ends. This CDR3 contains 14 residues. Germline CDR1 is SGHRS and CDR2 is YFSETQ. The CDR3 reads CASSLVGLVYEQYF. CDR3 nucleotide sequence: TGCGCCAGCAGCTTGGTGGGCCTCGTCTACGAGCAGTACTTC.

The V call is TRBV4-1, the J call TRBJ2-6; D is ambiguous. Trimming shortened V by 0 bases and J by 2 bases, and 17 bases separated the two germline ends. Germline V lookup: CDR1 MGHRA, CDR2 YSYEKL. CDR3 length: 19 residues. Here the CDR3 reads CASSQDVPKVFTGANVLTF. The CDR3 DNA reads TGCGCCAGCAGCCAAGACGTCCCTAAGGTTTTCACTGGGGCCAACGTCCTGACTTTC.

Note on this clone: A read error is the likely source, as a far larger clone sits one nucleotide away. This chain uses TRBV5-1 with TRBJ2-6; D unresolved. V dropped 0 bases and J dropped 0 bases, with 13 bases sitting between them. There are 18 residues in the CDR3. The germline V gene has CDR1 SGHRS and CDR2 YFSETQ. Written as DNA, the CDR3 is TGCGCCAGCAGCTTGGGCATTGTAGATACCTCTGGGGCCAACGTCCTGACTTTC. It yields the protein CASSLGIVDTSGANVLTF.

Worth noting for this clone: A far more abundant clone sits one base away, making this likely a read error. The sample holds other DNA sequences that translate to the same CDR3. This chain links TRBV27 with TRBJ2-6, with D tentatively TRBD1 (5 bases). Germline V gene lookup returns CDR1 MNHEY and CDR2 SMNVEV (reference sequence). This CDR3 is 17 amino acids long. The CDR3 here is CASSGPSTVGGANVLTF. The CDR3 DNA sequence: TGTGCCAGCAGTGGACCCTCCACCGTCGGTGGGGCTAACGTCCTGACTTTC.

This clone was counted at least ten times. V usage is TRBV2 and J usage is TRBJ1-2; 7 bases fit TRBD1. Trimming took 8 bases from V and 4 from J; bases not matched to a gene: 10. Per germline, CDR1 SNHLY and CDR2 FYNNEI. This CDR3 has 14 amino acids. The CDR3 spells CASAGEGAGYGYTF. Here the CDR3 DNA reads TGTGCCAGCGCGGGTGAGGGGGCTGGCTATGGCTACACCTTC.

Written as DNA, the CDR3 is TGTGCCAGCAGTTACTTGGACGGGGAGACCCAGTACTTC. This sequence encodes CASSYLDGETQYF. The chain has TRBV6-5 and TRBJ2-5; no clear D. The V and J ends lost 1 base and 5 bases respectively, with 8 bases between them. CDR1 and CDR2 (germline): MNHEY, SVGAGI. This CDR3 is built from 13 residues.

The chain combines TRBV28 with TRBJ1-5; D is perhaps TRBD1 (5 bases). Germline V gives CDR1 MDHEN, CDR2 SYDVKM. The CDR3 is made up of 14 amino acids. V lost 4 bases to trimming and J lost 2 bases, with 9 bases between them. CDR3 loop: CASSSRGGNQPQHF. The CDR3 coding sequence is TGTGCCAGCAGTTCGCGAGGGGGCAATCAGCCCCAGCATTTT.

The table lists this clone with a few counts. The J gene is TRBJ2-4, the V gene TRBV6-5; TRBD2 matches 7 bases. The germline V gene has CDR1 MNHEY and CDR2 SVGAGI. V was pared by 7 bases and J by 6 bases, with 6 bases of the junction left unmatched. The CDR3 extends over 13 amino acids. CDR3 protein: CASNRAGVNIQYF. The CDR3 DNA is TGTGCCAGCAATAGGGCGGGAGTAAACATTCAGTACTTC.

A remark on this clone: A much larger clone differs from this one at a single base, so this may be a read error. In the same sample, other DNA sequences code for this CDR3. V and J are TRBV15 and TRBJ1-1; no clear D. The CDR3 totals 13 residues. The germline V gene encodes CDR1 LNHNV and CDR2 YYDKDF (reference sequence). Between the trimmed V and J ends, which lost 1 base and 1 base, there was a span of 4 bases. The CDR3 region is CATSRAPNTEAFF. In nucleotides, the CDR3 is TGTGCCACCAGCAGAGCGCCGAACACTGAAGCTTTCTTT.

This clone was recorded only once. The gene calls are TRBV7-9 and TRBJ2-1; D gene unclear. V lost 0 bases to trimming and J lost 0 bases, with 6 bases between them. The CDR3 runs 15 residues. From germline, CDR1 is SEHNR and CDR2 FQNEAQ (reference sequence). The CDR3 nucleotides are TGTGCCAGCAGCTTAGCCCAGGCCTCCTACAATGAGCAGTTCTTC. The encoded protein is CASSLAQASYNEQFF.

This clone has just one count. This sequence joins TRBV7-2 and TRBJ1-5; D gene ambiguous. Germline V CDR1 and CDR2: SGHTA, FQGNSA. This CDR3 is built from 15 residues. Trimming cost V 5 bases and J 0 bases, with 11 bases left between them. CDR3 sequence reads: CASSPTQLSNQPQHF. The CDR3 DNA is TGTGCCAGCAGCCCAACACAGCTTAGCAATCAGCCCCAGCATTTT.

V gene TRBV6-5 combines with J gene TRBJ2-3; 13 bases line up with TRBD2. The CDR3 is 15 amino acids. The J segment lost 6 bases and the V segment lost 8 bases, leaving 8 bases of the junction unmatched. Germline values: CDR1 MNHEY, CDR2 SVGAGI. The DNA of the CDR3 is TGTGCCAGCTCTAGGACTAGCGGGAGCCAGGATACGCAGTATTTT. Translating gives CASSRTSGSQDTQYF.

The J gene is TRBJ2-1, the V gene TRBV7-8; D gene uncertain. Germline CDR1 SGHVS, CDR2 FQNEAQ. This CDR3 has 13 residues. Trimming took 5 bases from V and 3 from J, leaving 8 bases between them. This chain's CDR3 is CASSAWSYNEQFF. CDR3 DNA sequence: TGTGCCAGCAGCGCCTGGAGCTACAATGAGCAGTTCTTC.

This chain connects TRBV7-2 to TRBJ1-2; 10 bases line up with TRBD1. CDR3 size: 14 residues. The trim removed 1 base at V and 8 bases at J, leaving 4 bases unmatched. Germline values: CDR1 SGHTA, CDR2 FQGNSA. The CDR3 DNA reads TGTGCCAGCAGCTTAGGACAGGGGGCGGGCGGCTACACCTTC. Encoded protein: CASSLGQGAGGYTF.

This chain links TRBV5-4 with TRBJ1-5; 7 bases line up with TRBD1. This CDR3 spans 16 amino acids. Germline trimming cut 2 bases from V and 2 bases from J; bases unmatched to any gene: 7. From germline, CDR1 is SGHNT and CDR2 YYREEE (reference sequence). CDR3 protein: CASSFDRASRNQPQHF. CDR3 in DNA: TGTGCCAGCAGCTTCGACAGGGCATCGCGCAATCAGCCCCAGCATTTT.

The V call is TRBV7-2, the J call TRBJ2-3; 12 bases fit TRBD1. This CDR3 is built from 16 residues. Germline lookup yields CDR1 SGHTA and CDR2 FQGNSA. V dropped 0 bases and J dropped 5; count of bases not matched to a gene: 3. CDR3 protein: CASSLAGQGAGDTQYF. DNA of the CDR3: TGTGCCAGCAGCTTAGCGGGACAGGGGGCTGGAGATACGCAGTATTTT.